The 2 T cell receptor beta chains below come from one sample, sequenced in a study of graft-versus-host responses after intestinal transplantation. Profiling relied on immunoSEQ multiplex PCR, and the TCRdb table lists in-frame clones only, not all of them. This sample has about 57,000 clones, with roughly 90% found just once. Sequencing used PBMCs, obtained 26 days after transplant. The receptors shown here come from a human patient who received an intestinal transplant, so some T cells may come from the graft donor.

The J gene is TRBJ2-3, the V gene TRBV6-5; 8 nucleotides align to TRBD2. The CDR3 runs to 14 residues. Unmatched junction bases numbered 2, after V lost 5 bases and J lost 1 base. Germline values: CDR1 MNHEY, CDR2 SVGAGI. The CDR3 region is CASSPGGGTDTQYF. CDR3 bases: TGTGCCAGCAGTCCGGGAGGGGGCACAGATACGCAGTATTTT.

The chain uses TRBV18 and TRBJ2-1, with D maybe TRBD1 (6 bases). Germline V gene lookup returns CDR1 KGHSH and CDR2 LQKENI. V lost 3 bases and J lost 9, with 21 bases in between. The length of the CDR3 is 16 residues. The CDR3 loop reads CASSPPPGQTWGEQFF. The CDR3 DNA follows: TGTGCCAGCTCACCTCCCCCGGGACAAACCTGGGGTGAGCAGTTCTTC.